This TCR beta chain was identified during a study of human T cells and chemical hapten exposure. Whole-study context: Read at 6 days, the patch tests placed 0.01% DPC on the upper back.

Each CDR3 protein gets one entry after TCRdb re-called the RACE reads with MiXCR. The sample records roughly 200,000 distinct CDR3 sequences, under 30% being singletons. Stated time point: patch test 3, about 24 weeks after DPC sensitization. Treatment defined: therapeutic diphenylcyclopropenone sensitization with weekly scalp DPC. Every patch test was put on after a blood sample was taken. Those who donated were patients with alopecia, 18 to 70 years of age, and suitable for DPC. Trimming shortened V by 3 bases and J by 7 bases, and 9 bases separated the two germline ends. The CDR3 is 11 amino acids. Germline values: CDR1 SQVTM, CDR2 ANQGSEA.

Sample: whole blood, taken in connection with sensitization to the hapten diphenylcyclopropenone (DPC). The V gene is TRBV29-1, the J gene TRBJ1-2; no firm D call. The TCR originated in a woman aged 40-49 years with alopecia areata. Some clones in this sample may be carry-over from other donors' samples. CDR3: CSVEGIRGYTF. The CDR3 DNA follows: TGCAGCGTTGAGGGGATTCGTGGCTACACCTTC.